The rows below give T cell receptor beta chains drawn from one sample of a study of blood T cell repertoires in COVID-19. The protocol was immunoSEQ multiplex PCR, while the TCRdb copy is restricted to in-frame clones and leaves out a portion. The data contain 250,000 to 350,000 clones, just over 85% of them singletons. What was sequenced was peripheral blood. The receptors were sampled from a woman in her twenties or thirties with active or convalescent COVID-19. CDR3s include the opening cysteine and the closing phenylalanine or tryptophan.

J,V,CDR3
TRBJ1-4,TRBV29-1,CSVAALTGAFSEKLFF
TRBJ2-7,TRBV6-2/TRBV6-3,CASSRTAHYEQYF
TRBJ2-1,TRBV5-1,CASSSWQGNEQFF
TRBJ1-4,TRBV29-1,CSVASPQGAREKLFF
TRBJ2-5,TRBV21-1,CASWARQQETQYF
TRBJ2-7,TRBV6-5,CASSRQGSYEQYF
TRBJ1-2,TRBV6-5,CASQRTGINYGYTF
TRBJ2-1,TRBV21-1,CASSKGRLAGGCYNEQFF
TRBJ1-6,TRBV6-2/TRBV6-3,CASSFNDNSPLHF
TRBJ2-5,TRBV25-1,CASRQAGGETQYF
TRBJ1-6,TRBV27,CASSLLDRGLSSPLHF
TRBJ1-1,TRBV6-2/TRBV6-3,CASSQLVSSQAFF
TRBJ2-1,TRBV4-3,CASSQDESAAQFF
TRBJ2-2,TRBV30,CAWNPGGTGELFF